This T cell receptor beta chain emerged from a study of control samples from healthy donors and cancer patients. This table comes from immunoSEQ multiplex PCR, and its TCRdb copy is limited to in-frame clones, with some not included. Of about 120,000 clones listed, 80% to 95% are singletons. V was trimmed by 0 bases and J by 6 bases, leaving 9 bases between them. The germline V gene encodes CDR1 SGHRS and CDR2 YFSETQ. The CDR3 runs 14 residues. This receptor was identified in a man aged 40-49 years in good health. Material for sequencing was blood. The gene calls are TRBV5-1 and TRBJ2-2; no clear D gene. CDR3 coding DNA: TGCGCCAGCAGCTTGGGGGTCACATCCGGGGAGCTGTTTTTT. Protein product: CASSLGVTSGELFF.